The 13 T cell receptor beta chains given below trace back to one sample, sequenced in a study of CD8+CD57+ T cells in acquired aplastic anemia. Those patients picked for sequencing had displayed CD8+CD57+ cell expansion on flow cytometry. The template used for profiling TCR beta VDJ and CDR3 was genomic DNA. Each CDR3 protein is one row after TCRdb ran MiXCR on the reads. The sample records around 220,000 distinct CDR3 sequences, around 50% being singletons. The sample was sorted CD4+, CD8+, or CD8+CD57+ T cells (not recorded which) from PBMCs. The receptors come from a human donor with aplastic anemia.

The genes are TRBV19 and TRBJ2-7, with 10 bases that match TRBD1. The CDR3 is made up of 13 amino acids. V dropped 8 bases and J dropped 4; count of bases not matched to a gene: 5. Germline loops: CDR1 LNHDA, CDR2 SQIVND (reference sequence). The CDR3 here is CASGTGVSYEQYF. The CDR3 DNA reads TGTGCCAGTGGGACAGGGGTATCGTACGAGCAGTACTTC.

The V and J genes are TRBV9 and TRBJ2-5; no clear D. V was shortened by 0 bases and J by 5 bases, with 8 bases between the two germline ends. The CDR3 length is 13 residues. Germline CDR1 and CDR2: SGDLS and YYNGEE. Here the CDR3 reads CASSVDPRETQYF. DNA for the CDR3: TGTGCCAGCAGCGTAGACCCCCGGGAGACCCAGTACTTC.

Ten or more counts support this clonotype. This chain joins TRBV19 and TRBJ1-3; D not certain. CDR1 LNHDA and CDR2 SQIVND come from the germline V gene (reference sequence). CDR3 length: 14 amino acids. V lost 6 bases, J lost 5 bases, and 14 bases lay in between. In DNA form, the CDR3 reads TGTGCCAGTAGCCCCCTGCAGTTCAGAAACACCATATATTTT. Its protein is CASSPLQFRNTIYF.

This clonotype was seen repeatedly, ten times or more. V usage is TRBV20-1 and J usage is TRBJ1-2; no firm D call. The CDR3 is 14 residues long. Germline V lookup: CDR1 DFQATT, CDR2 SNEGSKA (reference sequence). V lost 0 bases and J lost 4, with 12 bases in between. CDR3 nucleotide sequence: TGCAGTGCTAGAGACACGGACGGCTCCTATGGCTACACCTTC. Translating it yields CSARDTDGSYGYTF.

This chain links TRBV19 with TRBJ1-1; perhaps TRBD1 as D (6 bases). The V end lost 7 bases, the J end lost 2 bases, and 17 bases lay between the germline ends. Germline V CDR1 and CDR2: LNHDA, SQIVND (reference sequence). This CDR3 has 15 residues. The CDR3 reads CASTGGRFENTEAFF. The CDR3 coding sequence is TGTGCCAGTACCGGGGGGCGGTTTGAAAACACTGAAGCTTTCTTT.

This clonotype was picked up many times. The chain has TRBV7-7 and TRBJ2-2, with a tentative D call TRBD2 (6 bases). Trimming cost V 1 base and J 5 bases, with 17 bases left between them. The CDR3 totals 17 residues. The germline V gene encodes CDR1 SSHAT and CDR2 FNYEAQ (reference sequence). This CDR3 is CASSLGLYGGDTGELFF. CDR3 nucleotide sequence: TGTGCCAGCAGCTTAGGGCTCTATGGCGGGGATACCGGGGAGCTGTTTTTT.

The sample holds many counts of this clonotype. The chain is built from TRBV20-1 and TRBJ1-2, with TRBD1 matching over 7 bases. Trimming took 4 bases from V and 8 from J; bases not matched to a gene: 22. This CDR3 is 17 amino acids long. The germline CDR1 and CDR2 sequences are DFQATT and SNEGSKA (reference sequence). CDR3 sequence: CSAILRYGTAPQGGYTF. In DNA form, the CDR3 reads TGCAGTGCTATCTTGCGATACGGGACAGCCCCTCAAGGAGGCTACACCTTC.

The count of this clonotype is one. The rearrangement uses TRBV29-1 and TRBJ1-3; D is uncertain. With 2 bases removed from V and 4 bases from J, the gap between germline ends came to 3 bases. CDR3 size: 11 residues. CDR1 and CDR2 from the germline V gene are SQVTM and ANQGSEA. CDR3 DNA sequence: TGCAGCGTTGAATCAGGAAACACCATATATTTT. The encoded protein is CSVESGNTIYF.

V gene TRBV29-1 combines with J gene TRBJ2-1, with D unresolved. This CDR3 is built from 10 residues. V was trimmed by 6 bases and J by 4 bases, leaving 4 bases between them. CDR1 and CDR2 (germline): SQVTM, ANQGSEA. CDR3 bases: TGCAGCGTGGTGTACAATGAGCAGTTCTTC. It encodes CSVVYNEQFF.

The chain links TRBV19 to TRBJ1-2; D might be TRBD1 (5 bases). The CDR3 runs to 12 residues. Germline loops: CDR1 LNHDA, CDR2 SQIVND (reference sequence). The V end lost 5 bases, the J end lost 5 bases, and 9 bases lay between the germline ends. In DNA, the CDR3 is TGTGCCAGTAGTGGCGGGGGGTATGGCTACACCTTC. Its protein product is CASSGGGYGYTF.

This clonotype was seen ten or more times. The rearrangement uses TRBV7-9 and TRBJ2-7, with a possible D match to TRBD2 (6 bases). Germline values: CDR1 SEHNR, CDR2 FQNEAQ (reference sequence). CDR3 size: 13 residues. The V gene lost 8 bases and the J gene lost 4 bases, with 15 bases spanning the gap. Here the CDR3 reads CASSRAGGYEQYF. The DNA of the CDR3 is TGTGCCAGCTCCCGGGCAGGAGGGTACGAGCAGTACTTC.

The chain has TRBV25-1 and TRBJ2-7; 9 bases match TRBD1. Trimming removed 6 bases from V and 6 bases from J; junction bases left unmatched: 12. This CDR3 spans 15 amino acids. Germline V gene sequence: CDR1 MGHDK, CDR2 SYGVNS. CDR3: CASSPGGQGWAEQYF. CDR3 in DNA: TGTGCCAGCAGCCCGGGGGGACAGGGTTGGGCCGAGCAGTACTTC.

The chain combines TRBV5-1 with TRBJ1-1; a possible D gene is TRBD1 (5 bases). CDR3 length: 14 residues. V was shortened by 0 bases and J by 1 base, with 7 bases between the two germline ends. The V gene's germline CDR1 is SGHRS and CDR2 YFSETQ. This CDR3 reads CASSLGGWNTEAFF. CDR3 bases: TGCGCCAGCAGCTTGGGGGGGTGGAACACTGAAGCTTTCTTT. The variable domain in full, with the rest retrieved from reference TRBV5-1 and TRBJ1-1, is KAGVTQTPRYLIKTRGQQVTLSCSPISGHRSVSWYQQTPGQGLQFLFEYFSETQRNKGNFPGRFSGRQFSNSRSEMNVSTLELGDSALYLCASSLGGWNTEAFFGQGTRLTVV.